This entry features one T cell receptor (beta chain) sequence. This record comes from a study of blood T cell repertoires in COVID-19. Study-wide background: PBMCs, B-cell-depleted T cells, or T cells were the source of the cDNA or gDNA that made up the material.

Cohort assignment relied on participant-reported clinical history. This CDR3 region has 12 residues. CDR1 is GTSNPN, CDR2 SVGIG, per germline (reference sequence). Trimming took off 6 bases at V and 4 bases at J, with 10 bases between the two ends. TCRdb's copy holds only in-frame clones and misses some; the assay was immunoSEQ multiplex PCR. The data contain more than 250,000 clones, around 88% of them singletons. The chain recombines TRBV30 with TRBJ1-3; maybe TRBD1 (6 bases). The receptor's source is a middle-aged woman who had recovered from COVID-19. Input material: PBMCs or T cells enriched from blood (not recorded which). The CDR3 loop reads CACYREGNTIYF. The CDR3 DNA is TGTGCCTGCTACAGGGAGGGAAACACCATATATTTT.